Listed below are T cell receptor beta chains from one sample, sequenced in a study of shared clonotypes between healthy human individuals. Here immunoSEQ multiplex PCR was the method, and the copy in TCRdb shows in-frame clones only, minus some. The repertoire includes approximately 350,000 clones, around 74% of them detected once, and 10% sits in the top ten. The specimen was memory CD4+ T cells sorted from blood. The receptors here all came from a man under 40 in good health. The CDR3 runs from the conserved cysteine through the conserved F or W. The order of the fields is V gene, J gene, clone size, D gene, CDR3 protein, CDR3 DNA. A D gene is named only where the DNA matches it firmly. The size entry is marked missing in some rows and otherwise reads once, few, many or a size class.

TRBV25-1,TRBJ1-6,.,.,CASRQGQNSPLHF,TGTGCCAGCCGCCAGGGACAAAATTCACCCCTCCACTTT
TRBV7-8,TRBJ2-3,.,TRBD2,CASSFVSGRTDTQYF,TGTGCCAGCAGCTTCGTTAGCGGGAGGACCGATACGCAGTATTTT
TRBV5-1,TRBJ2-1,.,.,CASSLADPHNEQFF,TGCGCCAGCAGCTTGGCCGACCCCCACAATGAGCAGTTCTTC
TRBV7-7,TRBJ2-5,few,TRBD1,CASSPWDRGPQETQYF,TGTGCCAGCAGCCCATGGGACAGGGGGCCCCAAGAGACCCAGTACTTC
TRBV2,TRBJ2-1,.,.,CASSEYDEQFF,TGTGCCAGCAGTGAGTACGATGAGCAGTTCTTC
TRBV29-1,TRBJ2-1,.,.,CSFYGTNNFNEQFF,TGCAGCTTCTACGGGACAAACAACTTCAATGAGCAGTTCTTC
TRBV2,TRBJ2-5,.,TRBD2,CASSEDGRADETQYF,TGTGCCAGCAGTGAGGACGGGAGGGCCGATGAGACCCAGTACTTC
TRBV5-1,TRBJ1-5,.,.,CASSLGVQQSPQHF,TGCGCCAGCAGCTTGGGAGTACAGCAATCGCCCCAGCATTTT
TRBV2,TRBJ2-7,.,.,CASSGLVVHEQYF,TGTGCCAGCAGTGGGCTAGTGGTCCACGAGCAGTACTTC
TRBV6-1,TRBJ2-4,.,.,CASMSGHIQYF,TGTGCCAGCATGTCGGGTCACATTCAGTACTTC
TRBV11-3,TRBJ2-3,.,.,CASSLQGSPDTQYF,TGTGCCAGCAGCTTGCAGGGTTCCCCAGATACGCAGTATTTT
TRBV19,TRBJ2-6,.,.,CASIPSGANVLTF,TGTGCCAGTATACCCTCTGGGGCCAACGTCCTGACTTTC
TRBV19,TRBJ1-4,.,TRBD1,CASRLRDSNEKLFF,TGTGCCAGTAGGCTCCGGGACAGTAATGAAAAACTGTTTTTT
TRBV6-5,TRBJ2-7,many,TRBD1,CASSLLGQGGEQYF,TGTGCCAGCAGTTTACTCGGACAGGGGGGCGAGCAGTACTTC
TRBV6-1,TRBJ2-1,many,.,CASSEPNEQFF,TGTGCCAGCAGTGAACCGAATGAGCAGTTCTTC
TRBV7-9,TRBJ2-1,.,.,CASSSQGGGMQFF,TGTGCCAGCAGCTCCCAAGGGGGCGGGATGCAGTTCTTC
TRBV10-3,TRBJ1-4,.,.,CAISDMGTGDEKLFF,TGTGCCATCAGTGATATGGGCACGGGGGACGAAAAACTGTTTTTT
TRBV7-6,TRBJ2-2,.,TRBD1,CASSRRQGANTGELFF,TGTGCCAGCAGCCGACGACAGGGGGCGAACACCGGGGAGCTGTTTTTT
TRBV5-1,TRBJ2-3,.,.,CASSNPDRPGLDTQYF,TGCGCCAGCAGCAACCCGGACAGACCGGGATTAGATACGCAGTATTTT
TRBV2,TRBJ2-2,.,.,CASSEGLGELFF,TGTGCCAGCAGTGAAGGGCTGGGGGAGCTGTTTTTT
TRBV10-1,TRBJ2-1,.,TRBD2,CASSEGRAREQFF,TGCGCCAGCAGTGAAGGGAGGGCGCGCGAGCAGTTCTTC
TRBV19,TRBJ2-1,.,TRBD2,CASRTRWNEQFF,TGTGCCAGCAGGACTAGATGGAATGAGCAGTTCTTC